The present entry profiles one T cell receptor (beta chain) with its context. A few counts support this clone. The antigen it recognizes is unknown. There are no base qualities to consult, and no much larger clone falls within one base. This sample stems from a study of cytomegalovirus exposure and HLA in healthy donors (dated by TCRdb to about 2017). Regarding the research as a whole: An earlier analysis of some 600 of the donors reported over 250 Gb of sequence data and 90 million to 120 million unique TCR beta sequences obtained from some 200 million T cells. An early release covering roughly 600 HLA-typed donors comprised approximately 290 gigabases of sequencing data and 85 million to 100 million unique TCR sequences. The genetic ancestry cluster associated with self-reported Caucasian donors included roughly 84% of the 300 to 400 genotyped donors. The aim of the study was to test whether cataloging public T cell receptors could identify signatures of past pathogen exposure. The study used immunosequencing to profile the T cell repertoires of several hundred subjects and linked those repertoires to cytomegalovirus serostatus. Along with the roughly 700-subject first cohort, a separate validation cohort of over 90 different subjects was used. High-throughput TCR immunosequencing, statistical association of individual TCRs with disease status, and machine learning were combined to predict cytomegalovirus infection status. A later analysis re-analyzed previously published TCR beta repertoires from roughly 630 donors and added high-resolution HLA genotyping to study TCR occurrence patterns. In the later analysis, no new phenotypic data were used to find candidate immune exposures; instead, reliance was placed on TCR beta sequences and their occurrence across donors. An earlier analysis of around 640 of the donors used high-throughput TCR beta sequencing to judge whether each TCR beta V gene segment behaved as functional or pseudogenic. Donor age, sex, ethnicity and CMV serostatus were compiled alongside the repertoire data. Genome-wide SNP genotypes for about 60% of the roughly 670 donors were used in a later genetic analysis, which treated that subset as a discovery cohort. Every discovery cohort repertoire had been produced on one sequencing platform. Both class I and class II loci were covered by HLA typing, at four-digit resolution. The number of typed donors differed by locus: roughly 629-630 for A, B, C, DRB1 and DQB1; 522 for DQA1; 606 for DPA1; and roughly 490 for DPB1. Because of strong linkage in the cohort, five DR-DQ haplotypes were treated as single units for association and clustering. On average, roughly 240,000 unique TCR beta nucleotide sequences were sequenced per donor among a few hundred genotyped donors of the cohort, with 15% to 20% of those sequences being non-productive.

Preparation of the library involved the immunoSEQ multiplex PCR assay. The multiplex PCR relied on a mix of 60 forward primers for TCR Vbeta segments and 13 reverse primers for TCR Jbeta segments. The CDR3 region of rearranged TCR beta genes was amplified from genomic DNA with a multiplex PCR assay. The amplified TCR beta libraries were sequenced on the Illumina HiSeq System as 87-base-pair reads. As for the authors' bioinformatics: In a later analysis, some 80 million unique TCR beta chains were counted across the approximately 670 repertoires, and around 10 million of these chains were shared by at least two donors. A nearest-neighbor algorithm error-corrected the raw reads and collapsed the reads into unique sequences, merging closely related sequences to remove PCR and sequencing errors. V, D and J gene segments were assigned by aligning CDR3 sequences to IMGT reference sequences. For a sequence to be retained, a match of at least six nucleotides to both a V gene segment and a J gene segment was required. A rearrangement counted as productive if the CDR3 had no stop codons and remained in frame with V and J, and every other rearrangement counted as non-productive. Following IMGT convention, CDR3 was defined as the stretch from the second conserved V-encoded cysteine to the conserved J-encoded phenylalanine. The earlier analysis of about 560 of the donors excluded any sequence lacking an unambiguous match to a single V gene segment. An earlier analysis of almost 600 of the donors classified V segments as functional when productive rearrangements were above 56.7% and as segregating when the standard deviation between donors was above 5%. A statistical classification framework was built for diagnosing cytomegalovirus status from the catalog of TCR beta chain sequences. In a later analysis, TCR nucleotide sequences were compared against IMGT/GENE-DB human TR gene sequences so that V and J genes could be assigned. Using the TCRdist pipeline, a later analysis assigned CDR3 sequences along with most-parsimonious VDJ recombination scenarios. In a later analysis, every TCR beta chain was defined by the combination of its CDR3 amino acid sequence and its V-gene family, and reads without a unique V-gene family were dropped. As a way to deal with suspected cross-contamination and a sequencing artifact, a later analysis dropped over 550 nucleotide sequences that were highly shared and had low generation probability. A later analysis calculated a clonal expansion index for each public chain from normalized within-repertoire ranks of inferred template counts. A later analysis computed generation probabilities with a VDJ recombination model fitted to out-of-frame rearrangements, and checked the results against IGoR. In a later analysis, hypergeometric tests were used to score TCR-TCR, TCR-HLA and TCR-CMV co-occurrence, with a repertoire-size bias correction applied to TCR pairs. A later analysis estimated false discovery rates by permuting HLA or CMV assignments 20 times. A later analysis grouped co-occurring TCRs with DBSCAN, adding TCRdist sequence similarity when clustering within HLA-allele-positive subsets. For co-occurrence clustering, repertoires with fewer than 30,000 or more than 120,000 public chains were excluded, along with five repertoires with anomalous nucleotide sharing. Sourced from immuneACCESS, this table was stored by TCRdb with only in-frame sequences that have V and J called. A share of the clones is absent; for the studies checked, an unresolved V gene accounts for under half, and the remainder has no known explanation. V, J and clone size derive from that table, while D and trimming were established from the DNA sequence. The sample records some 110,000 clones, 60% to 85% of which are singletons. 2.5% to 3.5% of the sample goes to the ten largest clones.

The cohort comprised approximately 700 healthy bone marrow donors. All cohort members were sampled while nominally healthy, although unrecorded immune exposures were likely present. The donor was CMV seropositive and belonged to the group of more than 250 seropositive cohort members. A peripheral blood sample was provided by each donor, and peripheral blood mononuclear cells were used for TCR beta sequencing. Genomic DNA extraction from the blood cell samples was performed with the Qiagen DNeasy Blood Extraction Kit. The germline V gene encodes CDR1 ENHRY and CDR2 SYGVKD. The CDR3 goes from the cysteine to the phenylalanine over 12 residues. Only the CDR3 region is kept as DNA, spanning 36 bases read in frame from base 1. Trimming takes 3 bases from V and 4 bases from J, and the germline ends sit 6 bases apart. Overall study outcomes, separate from this receptor: The sequencing pipeline was judged likely to have produced a cluster of highly shared sequence variants as a technical artifact. A later analysis reported that several top co-occurrence clusters appeared linked to parvovirus B19, influenza, CMV and Epstein-Barr virus. A further reported finding was that TCR beta sequences accurately predicted the HLA-A and HLA-B alleles for most subjects in the first cohort. The classifier was reported to diagnose cytomegalovirus status with high specificity and sensitivity in both the original cohort and the validation cohort. It was suggested by the authors that the approach could potentially be generalized to other disease states and immunological phenotypes. Only TCR beta chains were sequenced in this cohort, and the absence of alpha or paired-chain data limited detectable features. Because the 87-base-pair reads could not distinguish some IMGT-functional V segments, including TRBV6-2 and TRBV6-3, those segments were excluded. The earlier analysis of about 600 of the donors excluded roughly 17 rarely observed V segments, including chromosome 9 orphons, because counts were too low. Roughly uniform sequencing depth across donors was assumed in presence/absence analyses, although this assumption may not hold. In a later genetic analysis, fewer N-insertions in productive TCRs were reported among donors in an Asian-associated ancestry cluster than the approximately 710-donor mean. Strong co-occurrence of HLA alleles, especially DR and DQ, made assigning TCR associations to individual alleles difficult. A later analysis found that HLA-associated TCR beta chains were more clonally expanded and had lower generation probabilities than equally common non-associated chains. For the cohort, immune exposure information was limited to CMV serostatus. While some public TCRs were present in many individuals, most TCR sequences turned up only very rarely across donors. Because some donors lacked HLA typing at each locus, the association tests relied only on the typed subset. According to a later analysis, TCR association rates differed among HLA loci, with DRB1 alleles showing the most associated TCRs and HLA-C alleles showing the fewest. A total of 150 or so TCR beta chains were listed by the study as associated with cytomegalovirus. According to a later analysis, most CMV-associated TCR beta chains appeared to be HLA-restricted, and the HLA associations seemed to be driven largely by CMV exposure. At a false discovery rate of 0.05, a later analysis linked approximately 18,000 TCR beta sequences to specific HLA alleles. In vitro tests confirmed that a few of the cytomegalovirus-associated TCR beta chains recognize cytomegalovirus antigens. Correlated functional status among segregating V segments might be attributable to linkage disequilibrium, but an unknown experimental factor could not be ruled out. A later genetic analysis associated a missense DCLRE1C variant with V-gene and J-gene trimming of TCR beta chains, and an independent cohort replicated the association. An earlier analysis of 450 to 750 of the donors showed that most TCR beta V segments appeared in productive rearrangements either about 87% or about 30% of the time, which broadly matched IMGT annotations.

The receptor comes from a male donor in good health and CMV-seropositive. Sequencing was done on a sample of PBMCs. In this chain, TRBV10-3 is recombined with TRBJ1-1, with no confidently assigned D gene. The CDR3 is CAISDRSTEAFF. The base sequence is TGTGCCATCAGTGACCGGAGCACTGAAGCTTTCTTT.